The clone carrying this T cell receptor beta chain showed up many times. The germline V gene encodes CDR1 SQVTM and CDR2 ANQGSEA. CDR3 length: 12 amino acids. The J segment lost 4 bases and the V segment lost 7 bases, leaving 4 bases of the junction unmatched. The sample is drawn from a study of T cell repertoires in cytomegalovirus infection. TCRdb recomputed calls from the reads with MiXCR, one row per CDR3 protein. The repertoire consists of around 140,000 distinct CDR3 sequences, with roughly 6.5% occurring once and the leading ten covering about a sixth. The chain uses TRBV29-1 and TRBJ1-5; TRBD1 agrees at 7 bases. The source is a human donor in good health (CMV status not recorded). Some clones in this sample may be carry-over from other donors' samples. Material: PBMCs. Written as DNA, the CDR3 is TGCAGCGCGGGACAGAAAAATCAGCCCCAGCATTTT. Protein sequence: CSAGQKNQPQHF.